This paragraph reports one TCR beta chain. This CDR3 has 18 amino acids. Per the germline V gene, CDR1 is KGHSH and CDR2 is LQKENI. V lost 4 bases and J 2 bases, leaving 22 bases between the germline ends. This specimen belongs to a study of blood T cell repertoires in COVID-19. Profiled with immunoSEQ multiplex PCR; TCRdb holds only in-frame clones, not every one. Here the sample spans 100,000 to 150,000 clones, 65% to 85% being singletons. Two negative PCRs, clearance, or symptom resolution had been documented for recovered Cohort 3 donors. The sequenced sample was PBMCs or T cells enriched from blood (not recorded which). The V call is TRBV18, the J call TRBJ2-3, with D possibly being TRBD1 (6 bases). This receptor was obtained from a woman aged 25 to 39 who had recovered from COVID-19. CDR3 sequence (DNA): TGTGCCAGCTCACTCCTCCCCCCACAGGGCAGAAACACAGATACGCAGTATTTT. It specifies CASSLLPPQGRNTDTQYF.